This is a list of T cell receptor beta chains from one sample in a study of T cell clonotyping in hematopoietic cell transplantation. Here immunoSEQ multiplex PCR was the method, and the copy in TCRdb shows in-frame clones only, minus some. The table shows roughly 13,000 clones, with approximately 56% occurring only once. Specimen: PBMCs. The receptors were sampled from a human donor who either received an allogeneic hematopoietic cell transplant for a myeloid malignancy or was a related donor (not recorded which). Some clones in this sample may be carry-over from other donors' samples. Both conserved end residues are part of each CDR3. Each record gives: V gene, clone size, D gene, J gene, CDR3 DNA, CDR3 protein. A D gene is named only where the DNA matches it firmly. Part of the rows lack a size; the others show once, few, many or a class for expanded clones.

V: TRBV7-2
size: .
D: TRBD1
J: TRBJ1-5
DNA: TGTGCCAGCAGCTTTACAGGGGATCAGCCCCAGCATTTT
CDR3: CASSFTGDQPQHF

V: TRBV6-5
size: few
D: TRBD1
J: TRBJ1-2
DNA: TGTGCCAGCAGTTACTCACAGGGGAACTATGGCTACACCTTC
CDR3: CASSYSQGNYGYTF

V: TRBV7-6
size: .
D: TRBD2
J: TRBJ2-1
DNA: TGTGCCAGCAGCCTCGTACCCAGCGGGGGTCGCAATGAGCAGTTCTTC
CDR3: CASSLVPSGGRNEQFF

V: TRBV10-3
size: .
D: .
J: TRBJ1-2
DNA: TGTGCCATCAGTGATCTCCGGAGGATGTTCGAGTATGGCTACACCTTC
CDR3: CAISDLRRMFEYGYTF

V: TRBV6-5
size: few
D: .
J: TRBJ2-7
DNA: TGTGCCAGCAGTTACGCCCCCCTATACGAGCAGTACTTC
CDR3: CASSYAPLYEQYF

V: TRBV29-1
size: once
D: TRBD2
J: TRBJ2-3
DNA: TGCAGCGTCACACAAGGGACTAGCGGGGGTGGGACCGATACGCAGTATTTT
CDR3: CSVTQGTSGGGTDTQYF

V: TRBV19
size: few
D: .
J: TRBJ1-5
DNA: TGTGCCAGTGCGACCGTGAGCAATCAGCCCCAGCATTTT
CDR3: CASATVSNQPQHF

V: TRBV4-1
size: .
D: .
J: TRBJ2-2
DNA: TGCGCCAGCAGCCAAGTTTTCGTACCCGGGGAGCTGTTTTTT
CDR3: CASSQVFVPGELFF

V: TRBV6-5
size: few
D: TRBD2
J: TRBJ2-3
DNA: TGTGCCAGCAGTTACGCGAGGGAGGGGCGAGGGCAGTATTTT
CDR3: CASSYAREGRGQYF

V: TRBV6-5
size: .
D: TRBD1
J: TRBJ2-7
DNA: TGTGCCAGCAGGGATAAGGGACAGCGTTACGAGCAGTACTTC
CDR3: CASRDKGQRYEQYF

V: TRBV28
size: .
D: TRBD2
J: TRBJ2-7
DNA: TGTGCCAGCAGCCCCTGGGCTAGCGGGATTAGCTCCTACGAGCAGTACTTC
CDR3: CASSPWASGISSYEQYF

V: TRBV19
size: few
D: .
J: TRBJ2-2
DNA: TGTGCCAGTAGTATCTTCCCCGGGGAGCTGTTTTTT
CDR3: CASSIFPGELFF

V: TRBV30
size: few
D: TRBD1
J: TRBJ2-7
DNA: TGTGCCTGGACCGAGGGACAGACCTACGAGCAGTACTTC
CDR3: CAWTEGQTYEQYF

V: TRBV5-4
size: few
D: .
J: TRBJ1-2
DNA: TGTGCCAGCAGCTCTGGACTTCTCGAGGGGGCTAACTATGGCTACACCTTC
CDR3: CASSSGLLEGANYGYTF

V: TRBV29-1
size: once
D: .
J: TRBJ2-7
DNA: TGCAGCGCATACACAGCGAGCTCCTACGAGCAGTACTTC
CDR3: CSAYTASSYEQYF

V: TRBV25-1
size: .
D: TRBD1
J: TRBJ2-1
DNA: TGTGCCAGCAGTGAATATGACAGGGTTGAGCAGTTCTTC
CDR3: CASSEYDRVEQFF